Below, 8 T cell receptor beta chains from the same sample are listed, as sequenced in a study of human T cells and chemical hapten exposure. From the RACE reads, TCRdb called clonotypes with MiXCR, one entry per CDR3 protein. The repertoire holds a few hundred thousand distinct CDR3 sequences, with 7% to 10% as singletons. Indicated time point: pre-sensitization, week 0. The treatment: therapeutic diphenylcyclopropenone sensitization with weekly scalp DPC. The material was whole blood, obtained in connection with sensitization to the hapten diphenylcyclopropenone (DPC). All receptors derive from a woman in her 40s with alopecia areata. Some clones in this sample may be carry-over from other donors' samples.

This clonotype was picked up many times. The chain links TRBV11-2 to TRBJ2-7, with D perhaps TRBD1 or TRBD2 (6 bases each). V lost 5 bases, J lost 4 bases, and 18 bases lay in between. This CDR3 contains 15 residues. CDR1 is SGHAT, CDR2 FQNNGV, per germline. CDR3 residues: CASSLLTRRGYEQYF. CDR3 nucleotides: TGTGCCAGCAGCCTCCTGACTAGGAGGGGGTACGAGCAGTACTTC.

A few counts support this clonotype. The chain employs TRBV10-3 and TRBJ2-3; no reliable D call. The CDR3 consists of 15 residues. Germline V lookup: CDR1 ENHRY, CDR2 SYGVKD. V lost 0 bases and J 2 bases, leaving 9 bases between the germline ends. The CDR3 is CAISESLGNTDTQYF. CDR3 bases: TGTGCCATCAGTGAGTCGCTAGGGAACACAGATACGCAGTATTTT.

This clonotype appeared a few times. The chain uses TRBV7-8 and TRBJ1-1; 8 bases match TRBD1. Germline trimming cut 4 bases from V and 1 base from J; bases unmatched to any gene: 5. Germline V gene data show CDR1 as SGHVS and CDR2 as FQNEAQ. The length of the CDR3 is 15 residues. The CDR3 here is CASSSRTGTNTEAFF. The CDR3 DNA follows: TGTGCCAGCAGCTCCCGGACAGGGACGAACACTGAAGCTTTCTTT. Full variable domain (outside the CDR3, taken from reference TRBV7-8 and TRBJ1-1): GAGVSQSPRYKVAKRGQDVALRCDPISGHVSLFWYQQALGQGPEFLTYFQNEAQLDKSGLPSDRFFAERPEGSVSTLKIQRTQQEDSAVYLCASSSRTGTNTEAFFGQGTRLTVV.

The V call is TRBV21-1, the J call TRBJ2-6; the D segment call TRBD2 is taken from the table without a DNA check. TRBV21-1 is a recognized pseudogene. This CDR3 comprises 22 residues. CDR3 amino acids: CASSKAEQTLFPSVAGANVLTF. The CDR3 nucleotides are TGTGCCAGCAGCAAAGCCGAACAGACCCTATTCCCGTCTGTGGCTGGGGCCAACGTCCTGACTTTC.

The chain has TRBV28 and TRBJ2-7, with 10 bases lining up with TRBD2. This CDR3 comprises 16 residues. The germline CDR1 and CDR2 sequences are MDHEN and SYDVKM. J lost 0 bases, V lost 6 bases, and 8 bases had no gene match. The CDR3 here is CASRASTSGFSYEQYF. CDR3 sequence (DNA): TGTGCCAGCAGGGCATCGACTAGCGGGTTCTCCTACGAGCAGTACTTC. Full variable domain (remainder filled in from reference TRBV28 and TRBJ2-7): DVKVTQSSRYLVKRTGEKVFLECVQDMDHENMFWYRQDPGLGLRLIYFSYDVKMKEKGDIPEGYSVSREKKERFSLILESASTNQTSMYLCASRASTSGFSYEQYFGPGTRLTVT.

This clonotype has just one count. The V and J genes are TRBV27 and TRBJ1-1; TRBD1 aligns across 12 bases. The CDR3 covers 22 residues. Trimming removed 3 bases from V and 1 base from J; junction bases left unmatched: 21. Germline V gives CDR1 MNHEY, CDR2 SMNVEV (reference sequence). CDR3 sequence: CASSFLPGQGAGRVRGNTEAFF. CDR3 nucleotide sequence: TGTGCCAGCAGTTTCTTACCGGGACAGGGGGCCGGTAGGGTGAGGGGGAACACTGAAGCTTTCTTT.

For the CDR3, the DNA is TGTGCCAGCAGCACACTGGGACTAGAAGGCAATGAGCAGTTCTTC. Its translation is CASSTLGLEGNEQFF. The chain recombines TRBV7-9 with TRBJ2-1; 8 nucleotides align to TRBD2. Germline lookup yields CDR1 SEHNR and CDR2 FQNEAQ (reference sequence). This CDR3 spans 15 amino acids. V was clipped by 5 bases and J by 6 bases; unmatched bases: 9.

The rearrangement joins TRBV9 to TRBJ1-1; 7 bases are a match to TRBD1. Trimming removed 7 bases from V and 13 bases from J; junction bases left unmatched: 16. The CDR3 sequence is 13 residues long. Germline assignment: CDR1 SGDLS and CDR2 YYNGEE. This chain's CDR3 is CASDGTGRSGGFF. Written as DNA, the CDR3 is TGTGCCAGCGATGGTACAGGGCGGTCAGGGGGTTTCTTT. Variable domain in full (rest from reference TRBV9 and TRBJ1-1): DSGVTQTPKHLITATGQRVTLRCSPRSGDLSVYWYQQSLDQGLQFLIQYYNGEERAKGNILERFSAQQFPDLHSELNLSSLELGDSALYFCASDGTGRSGGFFGQGTRLTVV.